What follows is one T cell receptor beta chain and its context. This entry belongs to a study of blood T cell repertoires in COVID-19. For the study at large: Acute and convalescent COVID-19 samples came from the United States, Italy and Spain.

Sequencing was performed with immunoSEQ multiplex PCR; in TCRdb, only in-frame clones are kept and a portion is missing. The sample contains over 250,000 clones, 70% to 90% of which appear only once. Deletions cut 2 bases from V and 7 bases from J, with 14 bases between. In germline, CDR1 is SGHDN, CDR2 FVKESK. This CDR3 has 14 residues. The clonotype originates from a woman in her 30s who had recovered from COVID-19. Input material: PBMCs or T cells enriched from blood (not recorded which). The V gene is TRBV14, the J gene TRBJ1-2; no reliable D call. CDR3 in amino acids: CASSQSPGFTGYTF. The CDR3 coding sequence is TGTGCCAGCAGCCAATCACCCGGGTTTACTGGCTACACCTTC.